One and the same sample provided the 24 T cell receptor beta chains below, sequenced in a study of cytomegalovirus exposure and HLA in healthy donors. The data were produced by immunoSEQ multiplex PCR, yet TCRdb's version contains in-frame clones alone and is incomplete. The profile covers about 130,000 clones, with 75% to 90% appearing a single time and around 1.2% taken by the ten largest. Sequencing input: PBMCs. These receptors all come from a woman younger than 35 in good health and CMV-seronegative.

The chain couples TRBV15 to TRBJ1-1; a possible D gene is TRBD1 (5 bases). The CDR3 extends over 18 amino acids. Germline V gene lookup returns CDR1 LNHNV and CDR2 YYDKDF (reference sequence). Trimming pared 0 bases from V and 7 bases from J, leaving 24 bases between. CDR3 protein: CATSREMSKEGLASEAFF. The CDR3 DNA is TGTGCCACCAGCAGAGAGATGTCCAAGGAGGGGCTGGCGAGTGAAGCTTTCTTT.

This chain joins TRBV18 and TRBJ2-1, with TRBD2 matching 10 bases. Germline lookup yields CDR1 KGHSH and CDR2 LQKENI. Trimming cost V 5 bases and J 0 bases; bases outside gene matches: 13. The CDR3 length is 19 residues. The CDR3 region is CASSFSPGLALSSYNEQFF. The CDR3 bases are TGTGCCAGCTCATTTTCCCCGGGACTAGCGTTGAGCTCCTACAATGAGCAGTTCTTC.

This chain uses TRBV11-3 with TRBJ1-5; D is uncertain. Trimming removed 5 bases at V and 2 bases at J, with 28 bases between. Germline V CDR1 and CDR2: SGHNT, YENEEA. The CDR3 totals 20 residues. The CDR3 protein is CASSLKEGAAGRWGNQPQHF. The CDR3 DNA follows: TGTGCCAGCAGCCTAAAGGAGGGTGCGGCGGGTCGTTGGGGCAATCAGCCCCAGCATTTT.

J is TRBJ1-1 and V is TRBV6-5, with 7 bases fitting TRBD1. Trimming removed 5 bases from V and 1 base from J; junction bases left unmatched: 7. The germline gives CDR1 MNHEY, CDR2 SVGAGI. The CDR3 is 15 residues long. The chain's CDR3 is CASSKTGAGNTEAFF. Here the CDR3 DNA reads TGTGCCAGCAGTAAAACAGGGGCAGGGAACACTGAAGCTTTCTTT.

This chain uses TRBV15 with TRBJ2-1; 9 bases agree with TRBD1. The length of the CDR3 is 16 residues. V trimming: 2 bases; J trimming: 2 bases; junction bases outside the gene matches: 4. Germline V gene sequence: CDR1 LNHNV, CDR2 YYDKDF (reference sequence). The CDR3 DNA follows: TGTGCCACCAGCAGATCCACAGGGGGCACCTACAATGAGCAGTTCTTC. As protein: CATSRSTGGTYNEQFF.

This clone has a handful of counts. V and J are TRBV5-6 and TRBJ2-7, with 9 bases identical to TRBD1. The CDR3 runs 14 residues. V gave up 3 bases and J gave up 2 bases; unmatched junction bases: 3. Germline CDR1 and CDR2: SGHDT and YYEEEE. CDR3 coding DNA: TGTGCCAGCAGCTGGGGGACAGGGCCCTACGAGCAGTACTTC. Its protein product is CASSWGTGPYEQYF.

The J gene is TRBJ2-5, the V gene TRBV18; 10 bases map to TRBD2. The CDR3 extends over 16 amino acids. Germline loops: CDR1 KGHSH, CDR2 LQKENI. With 3 bases clipped from V and 4 bases from J, the junction kept 8 bases outside the gene matches. CDR3 protein: CASSPNPPSGRETQYF. DNA for the CDR3: TGTGCCAGCTCACCTAATCCCCCTAGCGGGAGAGAGACCCAGTACTTC.

The chain employs TRBV29-1 and TRBJ2-2; the match to TRBD1 covers 9 bases. The CDR3 covers 13 residues. V trimming: 7 bases; J trimming: 7 bases; junction bases outside the gene matches: 7. Germline V lookup: CDR1 SQVTM, CDR2 ANQGSEA. The CDR3 DNA reads TGCAGCGCTGGGGGACAGGGCGGCGGGGAGCTGTTTTTT. Its translation is CSAGGQGGGELFF.

The V gene is TRBV28, the J gene TRBJ1-5; the D is unclear. The CDR3 contains 16 residues. Germline V gene lookup returns CDR1 MDHEN and CDR2 SYDVKM. The V end was cut by 3 bases, the J end by 4 bases, with 16 bases between. For the CDR3, the DNA is TGTGCCAGCAGTTTGGATCTGGGCGAACTGAATCAGCCCCAGCATTTT. The encoded protein is CASSLDLGELNQPQHF.

The gene calls are TRBV7-2 and TRBJ2-5, with a possible D match to TRBD1 (6 bases). The ends were cut back, 3 bases at V and 5 bases at J, with 16 bases in the middle. This CDR3 spans 15 amino acids. The germline CDR1 and CDR2 sequences are SGHTA and FQGNSA. The CDR3 loop is CASSFRRQVRETQYF. The DNA for the CDR3 is TGTGCCAGCAGCTTCCGAAGACAGGTCAGGGAGACCCAGTACTTC.

The rearrangement links TRBV6-5 to TRBJ1-1; a weak D match, TRBD1 (5 bases). CDR3 length equals 15 residues. The V end lost 5 bases, the J end lost 2 bases, and 15 bases lay between the germline ends. Germline-derived CDR1 and CDR2 are MNHEY and SVGAGI. The CDR3: CASSTREGLNTEAFF. DNA for the CDR3: TGTGCCAGCAGTACCAGGGAGGGCCTCAACACTGAAGCTTTCTTT.

The V gene is TRBV7-8, the J gene TRBJ1-4, with 8 nucleotides matching TRBD1. The length of the CDR3 is 14 residues. The junction had 5 bases not matched to a gene; V was cut back by 3 bases and J by 8 bases. Germline loops: CDR1 SGHVS, CDR2 FQNEAQ. CDR3 DNA sequence: TGTGCCAGCAGCTTTGGACAGGGACTCGAAAAACTGTTTTTT. It is translated as CASSFGQGLEKLFF.

The chain employs TRBV5-6 and TRBJ2-7; 9 bases agree with TRBD1. The V gene end was trimmed by 3 bases and the J gene end by 6 bases; junction bases not matched to a gene: 7. The CDR3 totals 14 residues. Germline assignment: CDR1 SGHDT and CDR2 YYEEEE. The CDR3 protein is CASSSDRGISEQYF. The CDR3 nucleotides read TGTGCCAGCAGCTCGGACAGGGGTATAAGCGAGCAGTACTTC.

This chain uses TRBV7-6 with TRBJ2-1; 8 positions match TRBD2. Germline CDR1 SGHVS, CDR2 FNYEAQ. The junction had 6 bases not matched to a gene; V was cut back by 2 bases and J by 6 bases. This CDR3 is built from 15 residues. The DNA of the CDR3 is TGTGCCAGCAGCTTATCTACAAGCGGGAGCAATGAGCAGTTCTTC. This sequence encodes CASSLSTSGSNEQFF.

This clone was seen a few times. V and J are TRBV29-1 and TRBJ1-1, with D hard to call. CDR3 length: 12 residues. V was clipped by 7 bases and J by 3 bases, with 12 bases between them. Germline assignment: CDR1 SQVTM and CDR2 ANQGSEA. The CDR3, as DNA: TGCAGCGGGAGGAATGTGGACACTGAAGCTTTCTTT. This sequence encodes CSGRNVDTEAFF.

The chain recombines TRBV2 with TRBJ1-5, with TRBD1 as a possible D gene (6 bases). The germline V gene encodes CDR1 SNHLY and CDR2 FYNNEI. The CDR3 extends over 14 amino acids. Trimming removed 4 bases from V and 4 bases from J, with 11 bases in between. CDR3 residues: CASSVRGGNQPQHF. Written as DNA, the CDR3 is TGTGCCAGCAGTGTAAGGGGGGGGAATCAGCCCCAGCATTTT.

The chain employs TRBV30 and TRBJ1-4; 9 bases agree with TRBD1. Per the germline V gene, CDR1 is GTSNPN and CDR2 is SVGIG (reference sequence). The CDR3 covers 13 residues. The ends lost 5 bases at V and 6 bases at J; junction bases unmatched: 4. The CDR3 DNA reads as TGTGCCTGGTCCGGGACAGGGTATGAAAAACTGTTTTTT. This encodes CAWSGTGYEKLFF. Variable domain in full (rest from reference TRBV30 and TRBJ1-4): SQTIHQWPATLVQPVGSPLSLECTVEGTSNPNLYWYRQAAGRGLQLLFYSVGIGQISSEVPQNLSASRPQDRQFILSSKKLLLSDSGFYLCAWSGTGYEKLFFGSGTQLSVL.

J is TRBJ1-1 and V is TRBV11-2, with D possibly TRBD1 on 5 matching bases. CDR3 length: 14 amino acids. The germline gives CDR1 SGHAT, CDR2 FQNNGV. Deletions cut 5 bases from V and 5 bases from J, with 15 bases between. The CDR3 DNA is TGTGCCAGCAGCCGCACCTTAGGGGTAACTGAAGCTTTCTTT. Its protein is CASSRTLGVTEAFF.

This clone was observed a single time. The V gene is TRBV7-9, the J gene TRBJ1-3; no firm D call. Germline loops: CDR1 SEHNR, CDR2 FQNEAQ (reference sequence). The CDR3 is 16 residues long. Trimming left V 5 bases short and J 4 bases short, with 18 bases between. CDR3 in amino acids: CASSERRGQSGNTIYF. DNA for the CDR3: TGTGCCAGCAGCGAGAGGCGAGGGCAATCAGGAAACACCATATATTTT.

This clone came up a few times. V is TRBV4-3 and J is TRBJ2-7; 10 bases map to TRBD1. The germline gives CDR1 LGHNA, CDR2 YSLEER. The length of the CDR3 is 18 residues. With 0 bases clipped from V and 7 bases from J, the junction kept 15 bases outside the gene matches. DNA for the CDR3: TGCGCCAGCAGCCAAGATTCGTGGGGACAGGGGCTCTACGGAGAGCAGTACTTC. It yields the protein CASSQDSWGQGLYGEQYF.

Remarks on this clone: Other DNA sequences within the sample encode an identical CDR3. The rearrangement joins TRBV5-4 to TRBJ2-2; 7 bases are a match to TRBD1. This CDR3 has 14 residues. The J segment lost 6 bases and the V segment lost 2 bases, leaving 4 bases of the junction unmatched. Per the germline V gene, CDR1 is SGHNT and CDR2 is YYREEE (reference sequence). The CDR3 DNA sequence: TGTGCCAGCAGCTTAACAGGGGAAGCCGGGGAGCTGTTTTTT. Translation gives CASSLTGEAGELFF.

J is TRBJ2-3 and V is TRBV27; TRBD2 agrees at 8 bases. Germline CDR1 MNHEY, CDR2 SMNVEV (reference sequence). There are 15 residues in the CDR3. Trimming cost V 4 bases and J 10 bases; bases outside gene matches: 13. The CDR3 is CASSSNIAGWSAQYF. Here the CDR3 DNA reads TGTGCCAGCAGTTCCAACATAGCGGGGTGGTCTGCGCAGTATTTT.

The chain employs TRBV18 and TRBJ2-2; 9 nucleotides align to TRBD2. With 0 bases clipped from V and 4 bases from J, the junction kept 3 bases outside the gene matches. Germline V gives CDR1 KGHSH, CDR2 LQKENI. The CDR3 is 16 residues long. Written as DNA, the CDR3 is TGTGCCAGCTCACCACCGGGACTAGCTCCCACCGGGGAGCTGTTTTTT. The encoded protein is CASSPPGLAPTGELFF.

The J gene is TRBJ2-5, the V gene TRBV18; 8 bases fit TRBD2. Germline V lookup: CDR1 KGHSH, CDR2 LQKENI. J gave up 7 bases and V 3 bases, and 7 bases lay outside the gene matches. The CDR3 totals 14 residues. The CDR3 region is CASSPEREFGTQYF. CDR3 sequence (DNA): TGTGCCAGCTCACCCGAGCGGGAGTTCGGGACCCAGTACTTC.